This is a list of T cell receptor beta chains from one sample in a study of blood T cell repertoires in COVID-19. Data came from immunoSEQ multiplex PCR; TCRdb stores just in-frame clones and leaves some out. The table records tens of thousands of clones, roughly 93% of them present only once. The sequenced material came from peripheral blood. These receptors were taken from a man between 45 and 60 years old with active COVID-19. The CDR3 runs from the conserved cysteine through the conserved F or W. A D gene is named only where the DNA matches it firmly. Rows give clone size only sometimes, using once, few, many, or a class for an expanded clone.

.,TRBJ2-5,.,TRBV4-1,TGCGCCAGCAGCCCGGAAGGGACACAGCAAGAGACCCAGTACTTC,CASSPEGTQQETQYF
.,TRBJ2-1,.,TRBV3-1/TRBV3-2,TGTGCCAGCAGCCAAGGTGCGACATACAATGAGCAGTTCTTC,CASSQGATYNEQFF
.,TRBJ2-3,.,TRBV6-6,TGTGCCAGCAACCCTAGTACTGATACGCAGTATTTT,CASNPSTDTQYF
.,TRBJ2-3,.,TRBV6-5,TGTGCCAGCAGCAGTCGACTAGTTACAGATACGCAGTATTTT,CASSSRLVTDTQYF
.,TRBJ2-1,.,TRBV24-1,TGTGCCACCAGTCAGGGTGGCGCAGGGGATGAGCAGTTCTTC,CATSQGGAGDEQFF
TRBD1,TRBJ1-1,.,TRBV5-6,TGTGCCAGCAGCTTTAGGACAGGGACGGACACTGAAGCTTTCTTT,CASSFRTGTDTEAFF
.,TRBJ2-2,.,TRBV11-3,TGTGCCAGCAGCTTAGAGGGAGCGGCCGGGGAGCTGTTTTTT,CASSLEGAAGELFF
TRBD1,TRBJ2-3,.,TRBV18,TGTGCCAGCTCACAAAACGGACAGGGCCTCACAGATACGCAGTATTTT,CASSQNGQGLTDTQYF
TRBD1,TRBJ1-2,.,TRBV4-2,TGTGCCAGCAGCCAAACGGATCAGGGGGCGCGTGGCTACACCTTC,CASSQTDQGARGYTF
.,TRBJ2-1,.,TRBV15,TGTGCCACCAGCAGAGTTCGGGGGATCGCCAATGAGCAGTTCTTC,CATSRVRGIANEQFF
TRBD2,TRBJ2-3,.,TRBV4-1,TGCGCCAGCAGCCAAGATCGCGGGAGGGATGCAGATACGCAGTATTTT,CASSQDRGRDADTQYF
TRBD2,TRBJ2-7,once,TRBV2,TGTGCCAGCGGCGAGAGACTAGCGGGGGGCCTCTTATCCTACGAGCAGTACTTC,CASGERLAGGLLSYEQYF
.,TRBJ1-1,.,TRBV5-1,TGCGCCAGCAGCTCCCAACAGGGAATGACTGAAGCTTTCTTT,CASSSQQGMTEAFF
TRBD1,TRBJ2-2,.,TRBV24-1,TGTGCCACCAGTGATCCTATGGGGACAGCGAACACCGGGGAGCTGTTTTTT,CATSDPMGTANTGELFF
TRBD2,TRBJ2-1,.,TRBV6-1,TGTGCCAGCAGTGACAGACTAGCAGGCTACAATGAGCAGTTCTTC,CASSDRLAGYNEQFF
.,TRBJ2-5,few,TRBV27,TGTGCCAGCAGTTTGGGCAGCCCCCAAGAGACCCAGTACTTC,CASSLGSPQETQYF
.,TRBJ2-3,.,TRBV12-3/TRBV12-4,TGTGCCAGCAGTCAAGGGGGACCAGATACGCAGTATTTT,CASSQGGPDTQYF
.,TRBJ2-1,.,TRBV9,TGTGCCAGCAGCGTAGACGGGGAGTCCTACAATGAGCAGTTCTTC,CASSVDGESYNEQFF
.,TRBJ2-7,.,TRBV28,TGTGCCAGCAACATACGTGGACAAACCTCCTCCTACGAGCAGTACTTC,CASNIRGQTSSYEQYF
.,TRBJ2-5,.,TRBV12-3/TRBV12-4,TGTGCCAGCAGTTTAACCGGGGAAGAGACCCAGTACTTC,CASSLTGEETQYF
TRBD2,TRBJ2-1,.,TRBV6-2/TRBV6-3,TGTGCCAGCAGTCCGGGGACTAGCGGGAAAGTCTCCTACAATGAGCAGTTCTTC,CASSPGTSGKVSYNEQFF
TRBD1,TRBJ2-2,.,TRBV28,TGTGCCAGCAGTCCACAACCGACAGGGATCGGCACCGGGGAGCTGTTTTTT,CASSPQPTGIGTGELFF
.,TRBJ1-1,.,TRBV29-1,TGCAGCGTTGAGCGGGGGTACACTGAAGCTTTCTTT,CSVERGYTEAFF
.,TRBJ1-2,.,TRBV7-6,TGTGCCAGCAGCTCCTACGGAGGAGTCTATGGCTACACCTTC,CASSSYGGVYGYTF